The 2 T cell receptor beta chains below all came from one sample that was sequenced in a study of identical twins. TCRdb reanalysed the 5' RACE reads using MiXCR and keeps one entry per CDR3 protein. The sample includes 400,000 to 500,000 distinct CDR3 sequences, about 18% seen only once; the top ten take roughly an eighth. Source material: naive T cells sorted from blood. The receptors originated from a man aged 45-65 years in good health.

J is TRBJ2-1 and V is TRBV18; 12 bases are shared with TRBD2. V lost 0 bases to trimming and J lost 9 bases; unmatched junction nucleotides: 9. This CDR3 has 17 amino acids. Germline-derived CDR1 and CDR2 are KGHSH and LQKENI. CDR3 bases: TGTGCCAGCTCACCACCGTCTAGCGGGAGGGGTTCGGGTGAGCAGTTCTTC. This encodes CASSPPSSGRGSGEQFF.

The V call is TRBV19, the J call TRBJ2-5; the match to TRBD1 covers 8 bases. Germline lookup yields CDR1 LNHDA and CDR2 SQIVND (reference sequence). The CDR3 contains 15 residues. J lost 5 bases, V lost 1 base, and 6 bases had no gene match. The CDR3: CASSIGQGIGETQYF. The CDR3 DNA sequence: TGTGCCAGTAGTATAGGACAGGGGATCGGTGAGACCCAGTACTTC.